This T cell receptor (beta chain) emerged from a study of shared clonotypes between healthy human individuals. Study context: CD4 naive and CD4 memory each took three plates per donor, while CD8 naive took two and CD8 memory one. The study, taken as a whole, reports: A small donor pool kept down the genetic and exposure-history diversity that was represented.

Sequencing used immunoSEQ multiplex PCR; TCRdb keeps in-frame clones, though not all of them. The table shows around 2,000,000 clones, with about 93% occurring only once. Cells designated naive CD8 were CD45RO-negative and were positively selected for CCR7, with terminally differentiated effector memory CD45RA+ cells excluded. Donors were healthy HIV-negative adults without recently reported acute infections or vaccinations. This CDR3 is built from 16 residues. V was clipped by 2 bases and J by 2 bases; unmatched bases: 8. Germline loops: CDR1 MNHEY, CDR2 SVGAGI. A remark on this clone: Its antigen is currently unknown.

Specimen: naive CD8+ T cells from PBMCs. V gene TRBV6-5 combines with J gene TRBJ2-7; 8 bases map to TRBD2. The TCR originated in a man in his late teens or twenties in good health. Some clones in this sample may be carry-over from other donors' samples. CDR3 DNA: TGTGCCAGCAGTTACCTCGCGGGAGGACTCACCTACGAGCAGTACTTC. Encoded protein: CASSYLAGGLTYEQYF.